Sequencing of this T cell receptor beta chain was carried out in a study of blood T cell repertoires in COVID-19. Study in general: Nucleic acid was either cDNA or gDNA, and it came from T cells, B-cell-depleted T cells, or PBMCs.

The table came from immunoSEQ multiplex PCR; TCRdb's copy has only in-frame clones and leaves some out. The sample has fewer than 250,000 clones; roughly 84% are singletons. The CDR3 contains 13 residues. Germline CDR1 reads SGHDT; CDR2 reads YYEEEE. Trimming left V 0 bases short and J 0 bases short, with 4 bases between. The sequenced material came from peripheral blood. The clonotype originates from a man aged 25-40 years with active or convalescent COVID-19. V is TRBV5-6 and J is TRBJ2-7; D is unresolved. The CDR3 loop reads CASSLELSYEQYF. In DNA form, the CDR3 reads TGTGCCAGCAGCTTGGAACTCTCCTACGAGCAGTACTTC.